Described below is a single T cell receptor beta chain sequence and its context. Its antigen is unidentified. The sample comes from a study of shared clonotypes between healthy human individuals. Across the whole study: The cohort comprised two women and a few men. Their ages spanned 18 to 49 years.

Germline V gene data show CDR1 as SGHVS and CDR2 as FNYEAQ. Between the trimmed V and J ends, which lost 1 base and 7 bases, there was a span of 14 bases. The CDR3 sequence is 14 residues long. As defined, naive CD8 cells were CD45RO-negative and positively selected for CCR7, with terminally differentiated effector memory CD45RA+ cells excluded. Genomic DNA of every subset was divided equally among multiple immunoSEQ plates. Sequenced by immunoSEQ multiplex PCR; TCRdb stores in-frame clones only, minus some. The repertoire has around 550,000 clones, 90% to 95% of them found once; the top ten carry around 0.11%. Study-wide findings and caveats: Compared with memory subsets, naive subsets generally had larger estimated richness.

The source material was naive CD8+ T cells sorted from blood. This clonotype was obtained from a young woman in good health. This chain joins TRBV7-6 and TRBJ2-7, with D unclear. This CDR3 is CASSLDGASVEQYF. The CDR3 DNA sequence: TGTGCCAGCAGCTTAGATGGCGCCTCGGTTGAGCAGTACTTC.